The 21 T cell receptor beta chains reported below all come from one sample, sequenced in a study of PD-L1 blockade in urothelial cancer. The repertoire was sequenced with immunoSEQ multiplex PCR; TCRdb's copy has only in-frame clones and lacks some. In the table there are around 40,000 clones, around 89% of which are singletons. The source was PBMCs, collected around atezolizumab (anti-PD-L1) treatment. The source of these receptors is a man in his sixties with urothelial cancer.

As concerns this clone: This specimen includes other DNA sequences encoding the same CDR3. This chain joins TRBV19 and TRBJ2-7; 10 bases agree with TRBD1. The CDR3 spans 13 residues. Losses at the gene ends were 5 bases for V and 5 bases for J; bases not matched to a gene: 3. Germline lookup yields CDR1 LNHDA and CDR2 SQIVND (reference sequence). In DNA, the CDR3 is TGTGCCAGTAGTCGACAGGGGGCCAACGAGCAGTACTTC. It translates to CASSRQGANEQYF.

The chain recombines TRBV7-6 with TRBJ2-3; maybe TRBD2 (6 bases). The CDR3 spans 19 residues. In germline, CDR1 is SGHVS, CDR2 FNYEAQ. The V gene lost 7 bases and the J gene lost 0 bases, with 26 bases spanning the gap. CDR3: CASNLPTGRGSPSTDTQYF. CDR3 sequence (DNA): TGTGCCAGCAACCTACCGACTGGGCGGGGATCCCCTAGCACAGATACGCAGTATTTT.

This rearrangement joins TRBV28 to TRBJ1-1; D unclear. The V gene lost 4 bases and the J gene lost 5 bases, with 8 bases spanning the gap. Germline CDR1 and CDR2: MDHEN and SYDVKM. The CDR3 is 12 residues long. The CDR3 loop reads CASSWSVTEAFF. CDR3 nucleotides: TGTGCCAGCAGTTGGTCGGTGACTGAAGCTTTCTTT.

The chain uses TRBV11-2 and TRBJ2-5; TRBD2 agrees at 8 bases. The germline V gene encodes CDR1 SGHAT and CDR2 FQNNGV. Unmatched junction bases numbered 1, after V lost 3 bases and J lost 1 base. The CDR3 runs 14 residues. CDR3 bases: TGTGCCAGCAGCTTTAGCGGGACCCAAGAGACCCAGTACTTC. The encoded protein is CASSFSGTQETQYF.

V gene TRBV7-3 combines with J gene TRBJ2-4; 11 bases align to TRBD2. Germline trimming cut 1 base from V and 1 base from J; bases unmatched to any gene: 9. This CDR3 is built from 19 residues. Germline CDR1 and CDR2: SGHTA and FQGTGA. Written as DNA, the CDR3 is TGTGCCAGCAGCTTAATTACTAGCGGGGGTAGTAAGGCCAAAAACATTCAGTACTTC. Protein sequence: CASSLITSGGSKAKNIQYF.

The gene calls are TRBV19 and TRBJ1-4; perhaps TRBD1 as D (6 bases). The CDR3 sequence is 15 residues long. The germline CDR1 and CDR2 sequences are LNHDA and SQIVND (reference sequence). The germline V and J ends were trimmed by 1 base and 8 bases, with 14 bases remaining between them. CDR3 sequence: CASSIGPAQGEKLFF. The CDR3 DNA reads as TGTGCCAGTAGTATAGGGCCAGCCCAGGGGGAAAAACTGTTTTTT.

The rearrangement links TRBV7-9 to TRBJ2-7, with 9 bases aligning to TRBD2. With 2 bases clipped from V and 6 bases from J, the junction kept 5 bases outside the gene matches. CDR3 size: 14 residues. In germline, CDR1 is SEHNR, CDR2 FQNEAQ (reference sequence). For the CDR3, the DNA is TGTGCCAGCAGCTTATTAGCGGGAGATTCCGAGCAGTACTTC. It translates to CASSLLAGDSEQYF.

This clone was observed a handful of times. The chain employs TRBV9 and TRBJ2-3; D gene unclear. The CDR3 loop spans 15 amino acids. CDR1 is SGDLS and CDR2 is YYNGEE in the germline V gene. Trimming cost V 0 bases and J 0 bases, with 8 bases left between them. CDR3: CASSVGRISTDTQYF. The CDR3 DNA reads TGTGCCAGCAGCGTAGGGCGGATCAGCACAGATACGCAGTATTTT.

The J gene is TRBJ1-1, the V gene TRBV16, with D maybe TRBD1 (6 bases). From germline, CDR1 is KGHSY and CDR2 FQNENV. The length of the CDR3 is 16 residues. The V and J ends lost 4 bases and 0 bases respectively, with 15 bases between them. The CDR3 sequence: CASSRLGTGLNTEAFF. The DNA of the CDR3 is TGTGCCAGCAGCCGACTCGGAACAGGGCTGAACACTGAAGCTTTCTTT. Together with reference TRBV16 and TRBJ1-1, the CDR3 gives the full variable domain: GEEVAQTPKHLVRGEGQKAKLYCAPIKGHSYVFWYQQVLKNEFKFLISFQNENVFDETGMPKERFSAKCLPNSPCSLEIQATKLEDSAVYFCASSRLGTGLNTEAFFGQGTRLTVV.

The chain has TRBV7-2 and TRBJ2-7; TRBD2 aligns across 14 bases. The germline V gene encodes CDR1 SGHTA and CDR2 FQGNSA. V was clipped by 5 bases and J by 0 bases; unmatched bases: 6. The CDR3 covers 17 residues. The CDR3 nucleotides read TGTGCCAGCAGCAGCCCGGGACTAGCGGGAGACTCCTACGAGCAGTACTTC. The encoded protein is CASSSPGLAGDSYEQYF.

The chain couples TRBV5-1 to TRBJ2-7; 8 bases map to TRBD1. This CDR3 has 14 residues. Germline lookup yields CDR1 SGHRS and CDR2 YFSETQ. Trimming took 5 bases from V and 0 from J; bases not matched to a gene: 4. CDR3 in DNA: TGCGCCAGCAGACCAGGACAGGGCTCCTACGAGCAGTACTTC. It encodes CASRPGQGSYEQYF.

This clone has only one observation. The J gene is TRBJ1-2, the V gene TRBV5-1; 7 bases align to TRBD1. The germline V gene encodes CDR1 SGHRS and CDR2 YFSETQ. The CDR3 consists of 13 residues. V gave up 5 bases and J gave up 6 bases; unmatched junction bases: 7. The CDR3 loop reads CASRVSGTDGYTF. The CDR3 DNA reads TGCGCCAGCAGGGTCTCCGGGACAGATGGCTACACCTTC.

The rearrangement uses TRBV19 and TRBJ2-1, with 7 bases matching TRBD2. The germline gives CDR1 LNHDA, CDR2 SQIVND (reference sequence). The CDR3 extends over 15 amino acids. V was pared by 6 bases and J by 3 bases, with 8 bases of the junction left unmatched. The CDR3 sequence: CASRAGREYYNEQFF. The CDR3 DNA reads TGTGCCAGTAGAGCAGGGCGGGAGTACTACAATGAGCAGTTCTTC.

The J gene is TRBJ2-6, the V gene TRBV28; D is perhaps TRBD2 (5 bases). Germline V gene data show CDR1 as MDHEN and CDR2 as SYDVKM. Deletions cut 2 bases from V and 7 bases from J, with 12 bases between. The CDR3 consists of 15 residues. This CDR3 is CASSLPSRGANVLTF. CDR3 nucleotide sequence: TGTGCCAGCAGTTTACCGAGCCGGGGTGCCAACGTCCTGACTTTC.

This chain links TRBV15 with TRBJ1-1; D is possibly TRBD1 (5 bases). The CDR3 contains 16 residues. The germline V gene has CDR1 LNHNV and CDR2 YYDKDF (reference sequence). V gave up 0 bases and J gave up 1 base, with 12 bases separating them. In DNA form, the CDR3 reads TGTGCCACCAGCAGAGATAGCAGCAGGGAGAACACTGAAGCTTTCTTT. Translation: CATSRDSSRENTEAFF.

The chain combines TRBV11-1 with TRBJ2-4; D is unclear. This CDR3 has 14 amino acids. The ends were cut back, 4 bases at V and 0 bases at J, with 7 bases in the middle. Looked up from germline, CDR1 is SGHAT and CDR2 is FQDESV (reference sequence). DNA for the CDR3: TGTGCCAGCAGCTCACCACTAGCCAAAAACATTCAGTACTTC. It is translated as CASSSPLAKNIQYF.

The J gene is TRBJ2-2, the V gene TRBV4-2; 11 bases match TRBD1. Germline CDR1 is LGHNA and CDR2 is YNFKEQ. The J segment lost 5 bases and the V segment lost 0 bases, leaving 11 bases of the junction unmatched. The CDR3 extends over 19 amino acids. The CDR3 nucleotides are TGTGCCAGCAGCCAAGACCCACTCCCCGGGACAGGGGGAACCGGGGAGCTGTTTTTT. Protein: CASSQDPLPGTGGTGELFF.

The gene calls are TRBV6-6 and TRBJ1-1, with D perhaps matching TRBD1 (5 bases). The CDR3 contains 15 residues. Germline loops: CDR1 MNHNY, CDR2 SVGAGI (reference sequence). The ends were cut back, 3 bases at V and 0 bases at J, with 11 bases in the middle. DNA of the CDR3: TGTGCCAGCAGTTATGGGTCAGGGATGAACACTGAAGCTTTCTTT. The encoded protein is CASSYGSGMNTEAFF.

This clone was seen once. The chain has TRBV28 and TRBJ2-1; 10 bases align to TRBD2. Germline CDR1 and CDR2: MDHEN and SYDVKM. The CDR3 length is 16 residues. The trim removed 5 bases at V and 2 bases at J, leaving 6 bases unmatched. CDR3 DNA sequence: TGTGCCAGCAGTGCATCCGGACTAGCGGCCTACAATGAGCAGTTCTTC. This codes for CASSASGLAAYNEQFF.

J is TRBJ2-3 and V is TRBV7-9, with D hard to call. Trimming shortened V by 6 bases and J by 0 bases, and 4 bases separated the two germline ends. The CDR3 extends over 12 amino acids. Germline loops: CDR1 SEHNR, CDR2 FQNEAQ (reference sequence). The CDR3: CASSPSTDTQYF. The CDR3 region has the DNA TGTGCCAGCAGTCCTAGCACAGATACGCAGTATTTT.

The CDR3: CASSPTRGGARLGANVLTF. The DNA of the CDR3 is TGTGCCAGCAGCCCAACAAGGGGGGGGGCTCGGCTTGGGGCCAACGTCCTGACTTTC. This rearrangement joins TRBV9 to TRBJ2-6; D possibly corresponds to TRBD2 (7 bases). The V gene lost 4 bases and the J gene lost 3 bases, with 23 bases spanning the gap. CDR3 size: 19 residues. Germline values: CDR1 SGDLS, CDR2 YYNGEE.